This is a list of T cell receptor beta chains from one sample in a study of T-cell memory formation after mild COVID-19. TCRdb analysed the 5' RACE reads with MiXCR anew, one entry per CDR3 protein. Of about 350,000 distinct CDR3 sequences in the sample, around 13% were seen once. Material: PBMCs or a T cell subset sorted from them (not recorded which). These receptors originate from a man younger than 35 who had mild COVID-19 (a few samples of this study predate the infection). Cell type and time point are not known. Both conserved end residues are part of each CDR3. The D gene is left open where the match is weak. Clone size, where shown, is once, few, many, or a class for clones that have expanded.

few	TRBV28	NA	TRBJ1-1	TGTGGTAGCAGGAGAGACACTGAAGCTTTCTTT	CGSRRDTEAFF
few	TRBV2	NA	TRBJ1-1	TGTGCCAGCAGGGCAGATATGAACACTGAAGCTTTCTTT	CASRADMNTEAFF
NA	TRBV20-1	NA	TRBJ1-5	TGCAGTGCTATTGCAGGGATTTTAAGGGGCAATCAGCCCCAGCATTTT	CSAIAGILRGNQPQHF
few	TRBV5-5	TRBD2	TRBJ2-3	TGTGCCAGCAGCTTGATCCAAGCGGGGGGCACAGATACGCAGTATTTT	CASSLIQAGGTDTQYF
many	TRBV9	NA	TRBJ2-2	TGTGCCAGCAGCGTAGAGGGTCCACCGAACACCGGGGAGCTGTTTTTT	CASSVEGPPNTGELFF
few	TRBV6-1	TRBD1	TRBJ1-4	TGTGCCAGCAGTTCAGGGGGCGCAAATGAAAAACTGTTTTTT	CASSSGGANEKLFF
NA	TRBV12-3/TRBV12-4	NA	TRBJ2-1	TGTGCCAGCAGCCTTACCGGCTCCCTCGATGAGCAGTTCTTC	CASSLTGSLDEQFF
NA	TRBV11-2	NA	TRBJ2-2	TGTGCCAGCAGCGGAGCGCGGACAAAATTTTACACCGGGGAGCTGTTTTTT	CASSGARTKFYTGELFF
NA	TRBV4-2	NA	TRBJ1-6	TGTGCCAGCAGCCAAGATCTAGAGGGAAGCAATTCACCCCTCCACTTT	CASSQDLEGSNSPLHF
many	TRBV7-2	TRBD1	TRBJ2-7	TGTGCCAGCAGTATCACCGGGACAGTCCTCTCCTACGAGCAGTACTTC	CASSITGTVLSYEQYF
few	TRBV12-3/TRBV12-4	TRBD1	TRBJ2-3	TGTGCCAGCAGGTCGACAGGGACAGATACGCAGTATTTT	CASRSTGTDTQYF
NA	TRBV7-8	NA	TRBJ2-5	TGTGCCAGCAGCTTAGGGGTAGGGAAAGAGACCCAGTACTTC	CASSLGVGKETQYF
few	TRBV4-3	TRBD1	TRBJ1-2	TGCGCCAGCAGCCAAGAGACAGGGACGGGGGGCTACACCTTC	CASSQETGTGGYTF
NA	TRBV7-2	TRBD1	TRBJ2-1	TGTGCCAGCAGCCGTGATCGGACAGGGGGCAATGAGCAGTTCTTC	CASSRDRTGGNEQFF
many	TRBV20-1	TRBD2	TRBJ2-4	TGCAGTGCGTCAGAGGCTAGCGGGAGGGTTACCAAAAACATTCAGTACTTC	CSASEASGRVTKNIQYF
few	TRBV6-5	TRBD1	TRBJ2-6	TGTGCCAGCAGTTACTCGCGCCCAGGGGGTAGCTCTGGGGCCAACGTCCTGACTTTC	CASSYSRPGGSSGANVLTF
many	TRBV4-2	TRBD2	TRBJ2-3	TGTGCCAGCAGCCAAGATAGAAGCGGGGGGCCCACAGATACGCAGTATTTT	CASSQDRSGGPTDTQYF
NA	TRBV20-1	NA	TRBJ1-3	TGCAGTGCTAGCGTACCGTTCTCTGGAAACACCATATATTTT	CSASVPFSGNTIYF
NA	TRBV4-3	NA	TRBJ2-7	TGCGCCAGCAGCCAAGAATGGGGGCAAGGCTACGAGCAGTACTTC	CASSQEWGQGYEQYF
NA	TRBV7-6	TRBD2	TRBJ2-1	TGTGCCAGCAGCGCTCGGACTAGCGGGAGCAGCGAGCAGTTCTTC	CASSARTSGSSEQFF
few	TRBV23-1	TRBD1	TRBJ2-3	TGCGCCAGCAGTCAAGAACCGGGACAGGGGAGAGGGGATACGCAGTATTTT	CASSQEPGQGRGDTQYF
NA	TRBV7-9	TRBD2	TRBJ2-5	TGTGCCAGCAGGACTAGCGGGGGCCCGTACCAAGAGACCCAGTACTTC	CASRTSGGPYQETQYF
NA	TRBV5-1	NA	TRBJ1-2	TGCGCCAGCAGCTTGGGAGATGAGGCCTATGGCTACACCTTC	CASSLGDEAYGYTF
NA	TRBV4-2	TRBD1	TRBJ1-6	TGTGCCAGCAGCTACCGCCTAACAGGGGCCGCTGGGTACTCACCCCTCCACTTT	CASSYRLTGAAGYSPLHF
many	TRBV9	NA	TRBJ2-4	TGTGCCAGCAGCGTAGGAACAGGGGGGGACATTCAGTACTTC	CASSVGTGGDIQYF
many	TRBV5-1	TRBD2	TRBJ2-2	TGCGCCAGCAGCCCGAGCGGGACGAACACCGGGGAGCTGTTTTTT	CASSPSGTNTGELFF
once	TRBV3-1	NA	TRBJ1-1	TGTGCCAGCAGCCAAGACGGGAGGGTCCCTGAAGCTTTCTTT	CASSQDGRVPEAFF
many	TRBV5-1	TRBD1	TRBJ2-7	TGCGCCAGCAGCTTCGGACAGGGGAAAAACGAGCAGTACTTC	CASSFGQGKNEQYF
many	TRBV4-1	NA	TRBJ2-2	TGCGCCAGCAGGAGAGGGGACGGGGAGCTGTTTTTT	CASRRGDGELFF
few	TRBV13	NA	TRBJ1-3	TGTGCCAGCAGCTTAGCCGGGACGGTCGGCTCTGGAAACACCATATATTTT	CASSLAGTVGSGNTIYF
NA	TRBV6-5	TRBD2	TRBJ2-7	TGTGCCAGCAGTTACTCCCGCGGGGGGAGCTCCTACGAGCAGTACTTC	CASSYSRGGSSYEQYF